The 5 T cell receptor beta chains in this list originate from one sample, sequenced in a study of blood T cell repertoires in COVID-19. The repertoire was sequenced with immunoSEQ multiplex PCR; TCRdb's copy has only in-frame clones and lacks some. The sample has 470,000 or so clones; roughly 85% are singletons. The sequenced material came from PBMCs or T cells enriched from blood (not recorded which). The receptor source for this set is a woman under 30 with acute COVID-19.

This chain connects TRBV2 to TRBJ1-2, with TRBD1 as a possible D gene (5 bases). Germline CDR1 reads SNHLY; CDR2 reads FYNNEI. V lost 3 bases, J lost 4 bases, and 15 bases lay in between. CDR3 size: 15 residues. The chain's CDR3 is CASSDATDRGYGYTF. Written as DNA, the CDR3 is TGTGCCAGCAGTGACGCCACCGACAGAGGCTATGGCTACACCTTC.

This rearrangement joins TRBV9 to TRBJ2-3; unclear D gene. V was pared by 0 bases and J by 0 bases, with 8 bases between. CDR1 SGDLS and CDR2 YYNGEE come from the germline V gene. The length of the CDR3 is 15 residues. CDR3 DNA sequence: TGTGCCAGCAGCGTAGCCCCTCCTAGCACAGATACGCAGTATTTT. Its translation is CASSVAPPSTDTQYF. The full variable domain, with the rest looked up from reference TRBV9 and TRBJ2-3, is DSGVTQTPKHLITATGQRVTLRCSPRSGDLSVYWYQQSLDQGLQFLIQYYNGEERAKGNILERFSAQQFPDLHSELNLSSLELGDSALYFCASSVAPPSTDTQYFGPGTRLTVL.

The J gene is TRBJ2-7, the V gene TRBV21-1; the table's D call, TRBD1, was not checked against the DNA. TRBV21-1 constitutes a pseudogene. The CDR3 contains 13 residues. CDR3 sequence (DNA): TGTGCCAGCGAAATCCGCAGGGCGTACGAGCAGTACTTC. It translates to CASEIRRAYEQYF.

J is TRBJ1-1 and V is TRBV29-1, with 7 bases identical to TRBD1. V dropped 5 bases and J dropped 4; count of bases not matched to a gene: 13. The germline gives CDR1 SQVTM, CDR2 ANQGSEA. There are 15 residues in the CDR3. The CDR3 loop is CSVYGQVMWSTEAFF. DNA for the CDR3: TGCAGCGTTTATGGACAGGTGATGTGGAGCACTGAAGCTTTCTTT.

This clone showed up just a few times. This CDR3 reads CASRQTGGNYGYTF. In nucleotides, the CDR3 is TGTGCCAGCAGACAAACAGGGGGTAACTATGGCTACACCTTC. The chain has TRBV28 and TRBJ1-2, with TRBD1 identical over 8 bases. V dropped 6 bases and J dropped 1; count of bases not matched to a gene: 4. This CDR3 contains 14 residues. Per germline, CDR1 MDHEN and CDR2 SYDVKM.